Listed below are T cell receptor beta chains from one sample, sequenced in a study of cytomegalovirus exposure and HLA in healthy donors. Generated by immunoSEQ multiplex PCR, the TCRdb table keeps only in-frame clones and is missing some. This table holds more than 95,000 clones, approximately 79% found once. The specimen was PBMCs. Every receptor here comes from a man aged 60-69 years in good health and CMV-seropositive. Each CDR3 is given with its conserved first and last residue. The D gene is left open where the match is weak. Rows may omit the clone size; those that give it use once, few, many or a size class.

j_gene,abundance,v_gene,len,d_gene,CDR3aa,CDR3nt
TRBJ2-5,.,TRBV19,15,TRBD2,CASSIQRGRGETQYF,TGTGCCAGTAGTATTCAGCGGGGGAGGGGAGAGACCCAGTACTTC
TRBJ1-2,.,TRBV5-1,15,TRBD1,CASSLAGQGWDGYTF,TGCGCCAGCAGCTTGGCGGGACAGGGATGGGATGGCTACACCTTC
TRBJ1-2,.,TRBV19,12,.,CASSPQAYGYTF,TGTGCCAGTAGCCCTCAGGCTTATGGCTACACCTTC
TRBJ2-7,.,TRBV27,13,TRBD1,CASSWDRGYEQYF,TGTGCCAGCAGTTGGGACAGGGGTTACGAGCAGTACTTC
TRBJ1-5,.,TRBV5-1,16,TRBD1,CASSWGDRAGDQPQHF,TGCGCCAGCAGCTGGGGGGACAGGGCCGGAGATCAGCCCCAGCATTTT
TRBJ2-7,once,TRBV6-5,15,.,CASSKDPTVSYEQYF,TGTGCCAGCAGTAAGGATCCGACAGTCTCCTACGAGCAGTACTTC
TRBJ2-2,.,TRBV30,14,.,CAWKGGWGTGELFF,TGTGCCTGGAAGGGGGGGTGGGGAACCGGGGAGCTGTTTTTT
TRBJ2-7,.,TRBV6-1,13,.,CASAGGQTPEQYF,TGTGCCAGCGCCGGGGGACAGACGCCCGAGCAGTACTTC
TRBJ1-1,.,TRBV29-1,14,TRBD1,CSVDSGQGNTEAFF,TGCAGCGTAGACTCGGGACAGGGAAACACTGAAGCTTTCTTT
TRBJ2-7,.,TRBV5-1,14,TRBD2,CASSPGLGSYEQYF,TGCGCCAGCAGCCCTGGACTAGGTTCCTACGAGCAGTACTTC
TRBJ1-5,once,TRBV5-1,15,TRBD1,CASSTGQGLDQPQHF,TGCGCCAGCAGCACGGGACAGGGCCTCGATCAGCCCCAGCATTTT
TRBJ1-3,.,TRBV5-6,17,.,CASSFTGGGFSGNTIYF,TGTGCCAGCAGCTTCACAGGCGGGGGTTTCTCTGGAAACACCATATATTTT
TRBJ1-2,few,TRBV7-8,17,TRBD1,CASSQGYRTGMIYGYTF,TGTGCCAGCAGCCAGGGCTATAGGACAGGGATGATCTATGGCTACACCTTC
TRBJ2-2,.,TRBV5-1,17,.,CASSLPLSGVNTGELFF,TGCGCCAGCAGCTTGCCCCTTAGCGGAGTGAACACCGGGGAGCTGTTTTTT
TRBJ2-7,.,TRBV10-3,14,TRBD1,CAISEATGGYEQYF,TGTGCCATCAGTGAGGCGACAGGGGGCTACGAGCAGTACTTC
TRBJ2-7,.,TRBV2,15,TRBD2,CASRQMASGGHEQYF,TGTGCCAGCAGACAGATGGCTAGCGGGGGCCACGAGCAGTACTTC
TRBJ2-7,.,TRBV5-1,15,.,CASSLGGQKAYEQYF,TGCGCCAGCAGCTTGGGGGGACAAAAGGCCTACGAGCAGTACTTC
TRBJ1-2,.,TRBV4-2,14,.,CASSQEATGSGYTF,TGTGCCAGCAGCCAAGAAGCAACAGGGAGCGGCTACACCTTC
TRBJ1-5,.,TRBV19,15,TRBD1,CASSKPGQGKQPQHF,TGTGCCAGCTCCAAACCGGGACAGGGAAAGCAGCCCCAGCATTTT
TRBJ2-5,.,TRBV6-4,15,TRBD2,CASSVSGDLQETQYF,TGTGCCAGCAGTGTCAGCGGGGACCTCCAAGAGACCCAGTACTTC
TRBJ2-1,.,TRBV5-1,13,TRBD1,CASSNDRGNEQFF,TGCGCCAGCAGCAATGACAGGGGCAATGAGCAGTTCTTC
TRBJ1-2,few,TRBV19,16,.,CASSAWRDRANYGYTF,TGTGCCAGTAGTGCTTGGCGAGACAGAGCTAACTATGGCTACACCTTC
TRBJ2-3,.,TRBV27,14,.,CASSLLLATDTQYF,TGTGCCAGCAGTTTACTGCTAGCCACAGATACGCAGTATTTT
TRBJ2-6,.,TRBV19,13,.,CASSEIGANVLTF,TGTGCCAGTAGTGAGATTGGGGCCAACGTCCTGACTTTC
TRBJ2-1,.,TRBV6-1,14,TRBD1,CASNEDRAYNEQFF,TGTGCCAGCAATGAGGACAGGGCGTACAATGAGCAGTTCTTC
TRBJ1-3,.,TRBV6-5,14,.,CASSDSFSGNTIYF,TGTGCCAGCAGCGACAGCTTCTCTGGAAACACCATATATTTT
TRBJ2-1,.,TRBV27,14,.,CASSLGTPYNEQFF,TGTGCCAGCAGTTTGGGGACTCCCTACAATGAGCAGTTCTTC
TRBJ1-5,.,TRBV6-5,14,.,CASSYGRRGQPQHF,TGTGCCAGCAGTTACGGGAGGAGAGGTCAGCCCCAGCATTTT
TRBJ1-2,.,TRBV6-6,12,.,CASLNPVYGYTF,TGTGCCAGCCTAAACCCCGTCTATGGCTACACCTTC
TRBJ2-5,.,TRBV7-2,15,TRBD1,CASSLDRGQSETQYF,TGTGCCAGCAGCCTGGACAGGGGGCAGAGTGAGACCCAGTACTTC
TRBJ1-3,once,TRBV12-5,15,.,CASGLLRQDGNTIYF,TGTGCTAGTGGCTTGCTCCGACAGGATGGAAACACCATATATTTT
TRBJ1-2,.,TRBV4-1,16,.,CASRPSSPTASYGYTF,TGCGCCAGCAGACCAAGTTCACCGACAGCTAGCTATGGCTACACCTTC
TRBJ2-2,.,TRBV4-2,14,.,CASSLQGNTGELFF,TGTGCCAGCAGCCTACAGGGAAACACCGGGGAGCTGTTTTTT
TRBJ2-1,.,TRBV7-2,16,TRBD2,CASSLGSGGANNEQFF,TGTGCCAGCAGCTTAGGGTCCGGGGGGGCCAACAATGAGCAGTTCTTC
TRBJ2-5,.,TRBV6-6,14,TRBD1,CASSDNRGHGTQYF,TGTGCCAGCAGCGATAACAGGGGGCATGGGACCCAGTACTTC
TRBJ1-1,many,TRBV6-5,14,.,CASSYSGGYTEAFF,TGTGCCAGCAGTTACTCCGGGGGTTACACTGAAGCTTTCTTT
TRBJ2-4,.,TRBV9,20,TRBD2,CASGVGTSGGDLSAKNIQYF,TGTGCCAGCGGCGTCGGGACTAGCGGGGGCGACCTCTCAGCCAAAAACATTCAGTACTTC
TRBJ2-7,.,TRBV5-4,15,TRBD1,CASSPLTGATYEQYF,TGTGCCAGCAGCCCGTTAACAGGGGCAACCTACGAGCAGTACTTC
TRBJ2-7,.,TRBV5-4,14,TRBD2,CASSRGGYSYEQYF,TGTGCCAGCAGCCGGGGGGGATACTCCTACGAGCAGTACTTC
TRBJ2-7,.,TRBV10-3,14,TRBD2,CAISESWEGGVQYF,TGTGCCATCAGTGAGTCTTGGGAGGGTGGGGTGCAGTACTTC
TRBJ1-2,once,TRBV27,15,.,CASTRRTDYYESYTF,TGTGCCAGCACCAGACGGACAGATTATTATGAGAGCTACACCTTC
TRBJ1-4,once,TRBV7-9,15,.,CASSPPLWDKGKLFF,TGTGCCAGCAGCCCCCCTTTGTGGGACAAAGGAAAACTGTTTTTT
TRBJ2-7,once,TRBV21-1,16,.,CASSTRLAGGPYEQYF,TGTGCCAGCAGCACCCGACTAGCGGGGGGGCCCTACGAGCAGTACTTC
TRBJ2-2,.,TRBV4-3,16,.,CASSQATVTNTGELFF,TGCGCCAGCAGCCAAGCAACGGTGACGAACACCGGGGAGCTGTTTTTT
TRBJ2-5,.,TRBV7-3,13,TRBD2,CASSRGGTETQYF,TGTGCCAGCAGCCGGGGGGGGACGGAGACCCAGTACTTC
TRBJ2-2,.,TRBV7-3,16,TRBD2,CASSSGLAGRTGELFF,TGTGCCAGCAGCTCGGGACTAGCGGGGAGGACCGGGGAGCTGTTTTTT
TRBJ1-1,.,TRBV2,12,.,CASSVGDTEAFF,TGTGCCAGCAGTGTAGGGGACACTGAAGCTTTCTTT
TRBJ2-1,.,TRBV11-2,12,TRBD1,CASSPTGGEQFF,TGTGCCAGCAGCCCGACAGGGGGCGAGCAGTTCTTC
TRBJ1-2,.,TRBV5-6,15,TRBD1,CASSPRTGGNYGYTF,TGTGCCAGCAGCCCCAGGACAGGGGGGAACTATGGCTACACCTTC
TRBJ1-1,.,TRBV11-2,13,.,CASSETPTVEAFF,TGTGCCAGCAGCGAAACCCCGACAGTAGAGGCTTTCTTT
TRBJ2-7,.,TRBV25-1,13,.,CASSEGSTYEQYF,TGTGCCAGCAGTGAAGGGAGTACCTACGAGCAGTACTTC
TRBJ2-5,.,TRBV11-2,12,.,CASSFEALEQYF,TGTGCCAGCAGCTTTGAGGCCCTAGAGCAGTACTTC
TRBJ2-2,.,TRBV5-1,14,.,CASSLADYPGELFF,TGCGCCAGCAGCTTGGCCGACTATCCCGGGGAGCTGTTTTTT
TRBJ2-1,.,TRBV9,15,.,CASSPHSRGVHEQFF,TGTGCCAGCAGCCCCCACTCCCGGGGAGTGCATGAGCAGTTCTTC
TRBJ1-1,.,TRBV11-2,14,.,CASSAQNQNTEAFF,TGTGCCAGCAGCGCACAGAATCAGAACACTGAAGCTTTCTTT
TRBJ2-5,.,TRBV15,14,.,CATSRDRGQETQYF,TGTGCCACCAGCAGAGATCGGGGCCAAGAGACCCAGTACTTC
TRBJ2-7,few,TRBV13,15,TRBD2,CASSSTTSGDLEQYF,TGTGCCAGCAGCTCTACGACTAGCGGGGACCTCGAGCAGTACTTC
TRBJ1-3,few,TRBV6-1,14,.,CASSERAGFRGLHF,TGTGCCAGCAGTGAAAGGGCAGGGTTTAGGGGACTACATTTT